The 5 T cell receptor beta chains in this list originate from one sample, sequenced in a study of OX40 agonist ivuxolimab in advanced cancers. Repertoires were generated with immunoSEQ multiplex PCR, while TCRdb's copy carries only in-frame clones and drops some. The table records 77,000 or so clones, more than 90% of them present only once. The sequencing used CD4+ or CD8+ T cells sorted from blood, collected in a trial of the OX40 agonist ivuxolimab. All receptors come from an adult with an advanced solid tumor such as melanoma, head and neck, liver or kidney cancer.

The genes are TRBV2 and TRBJ2-1; no definite D call. This CDR3 has 14 amino acids. Germline lookup yields CDR1 SNHLY and CDR2 FYNNEI. V was trimmed by 6 bases and J by 4 bases, leaving 13 bases between them. DNA of the CDR3: TGTGCCAGCAGCTTCGACGGGCAGTACAATGAGCAGTTCTTC. This gives the protein CASSFDGQYNEQFF.

The V call is TRBV19, the J call TRBJ2-3; possibly TRBD1 or TRBD2 for D (5 bases each). Germline V gene sequence: CDR1 LNHDA, CDR2 SQIVND (reference sequence). This CDR3 has 15 residues. Trimming cost V 7 bases and J 1 base, with 15 bases left between them. The CDR3 here is CASTPRGRGTDTQYF. The CDR3 nucleotides are TGTGCCAGTACCCCCCGGGGACGCGGCACAGATACGCAGTATTTT.

This clone appeared once. The CDR3 sequence: CASSFGQGTGNTIYF. CDR3 DNA sequence: TGCGCCAGCAGCTTTGGCCAGGGGACCGGAAACACCATATATTTT. The V call is TRBV5-1, the J call TRBJ1-3; D may be TRBD1 (6 bases). Between the trimmed V and J ends, which lost 2 bases and 4 bases, there was a span of 13 bases. Germline CDR1 and CDR2: SGHRS and YFSETQ. The CDR3 runs 15 residues.

This chain links TRBV18 with TRBJ2-7; 8 positions match TRBD1. The CDR3 covers 12 residues. Per germline, CDR1 KGHSH and CDR2 LQKENI. V trimming: 3 bases; J trimming: 5 bases; junction bases outside the gene matches: 0. The CDR3 loop is CASSPTGDEQYF. The CDR3 nucleotides read TGTGCCAGCTCACCGACAGGGGACGAGCAGTACTTC.

This chain uses TRBV19 with TRBJ1-1; no definite D call. The ends were cut back, 6 bases at V and 1 base at J, with 9 bases in the middle. This CDR3 is 13 amino acids long. Germline loops: CDR1 LNHDA, CDR2 SQIVND (reference sequence). The CDR3 coding sequence is TGTGCCAGTAGGCGAACAGCGAACACTGAAGCTTTCTTT. It translates to CASRRTANTEAFF. Full variable domain (outside the CDR3, taken from reference TRBV19 and TRBJ1-1): DGGITQSPKYLFRKEGQNVTLSCEQNLNHDAMYWYRQDPGQGLRLIYYSQIVNDFQKGDIAEGYSVSREKKESFPLTVTSAQKNPTAFYLCASRRTANTEAFFGQGTRLTVV.